The 26 T cell receptor beta chains reported below all come from one sample, sequenced in a study of blood T cell repertoires in COVID-19. Assay: immunoSEQ multiplex PCR; the TCRdb copy retains only in-frame clones and omits some. The data contain about 200,000 clones, roughly four fifths of them singletons. The sample consisted of PBMCs or T cells enriched from blood (not recorded which). Receptor source: a man in his forties who had recovered from COVID-19.

The rearrangement uses TRBV29-1 and TRBJ1-2; the D gene is possibly TRBD1 (5 bases). Germline CDR1 and CDR2: SQVTM and ANQGSEA. This CDR3 has 11 residues. V gave up 8 bases and J gave up 4 bases, with 11 bases separating them. CDR3 bases: TGCAGCTCCCAAGGGGTCTATGGCTACACCTTC. This translates into CSSQGVYGYTF.

This clone was observed a few times. The rearrangement links TRBV28 to TRBJ1-2; D not resolved. The germline V gene has CDR1 MDHEN and CDR2 SYDVKM. Trimming took 2 bases from V and 8 from J, leaving 9 bases between them. CDR3 length equals 12 residues. The CDR3 sequence: CASSLTGIGYTF. The DNA for the CDR3 is TGTGCCAGCAGTTTAACGGGGATAGGCTACACCTTC.

The chain employs TRBV29-1 and TRBJ1-2; 7 nucleotides match TRBD1. With 5 bases clipped from V and 6 bases from J, the junction kept 6 bases outside the gene matches. CDR1 is SQVTM and CDR2 is ANQGSEA in the germline V gene. This CDR3 region has 12 residues. CDR3 sequence reads: CSVYRGEDGYTF. Here the CDR3 DNA reads TGCAGCGTTTACAGGGGAGAAGATGGCTACACCTTC.

The chain links TRBV15 to TRBJ2-7; D is possibly TRBD1 (5 bases). Trimming removed 3 bases from V and 1 base from J, with 16 bases in between. The CDR3 extends over 16 amino acids. The V gene's germline CDR1 is LNHNV and CDR2 YYDKDF (reference sequence). As DNA, the CDR3 is TGTGCCACCAGCAGTGAGTTCGCCTCAGGGTCCTACGAGCAGTACTTC. It translates to CATSSEFASGSYEQYF.

V usage is TRBV2 and J usage is TRBJ2-7; possibly TRBD1 for D (6 bases). Trimming stripped 7 bases from V and 1 base from J, with 11 bases between. Germline CDR1 reads SNHLY; CDR2 reads FYNNEI. This CDR3 is 13 amino acids long. Here the CDR3 reads CASIPGQSYEQYF. The DNA of the CDR3 is TGTGCCAGCATCCCCGGACAGTCCTACGAGCAGTACTTC. Supplemented by reference TRBV2 and TRBJ2-7, the full variable domain reads EPEVTQTPSHQVTQMGQEVILRCVPISNHLYFYWYRQILGQKVEFLVSFYNNEISEKSEIFDDQFSVERPDGSNFTLKIRSTKLEDSAMYFCASIPGQSYEQYFGPGTRLTVT.

The J gene is TRBJ2-5, the V gene TRBV15; a weak D match, TRBD2 (6 bases). This CDR3 has 13 residues. Germline V CDR1 and CDR2: LNHNV, YYDKDF (reference sequence). Trimming shortened V by 5 bases and J by 2 bases, and 9 bases separated the two germline ends. The CDR3 loop reads CATSRGTQETQYF. CDR3 DNA sequence: TGTGCCACCAGCCGGGGGACTCAAGAGACCCAGTACTTC.

The rearrangement joins TRBV2 to TRBJ2-1, with 8 positions matching TRBD2. V lost 3 bases, J lost 4 bases, and 5 bases stayed unmatched. CDR1 is SNHLY, CDR2 FYNNEI, per germline. This CDR3 has 15 amino acids. The chain's CDR3 is CASSDGGATYNEQFF. The CDR3 region has the DNA TGTGCCAGCAGTGACGGGGGGGCCACTTACAATGAGCAGTTCTTC. Filled out from reference TRBV2 and TRBJ2-1, the complete variable domain reads EPEVTQTPSHQVTQMGQEVILRCVPISNHLYFYWYRQILGQKVEFLVSFYNNEISEKSEIFDDQFSVERPDGSNFTLKIRSTKLEDSAMYFCASSDGGATYNEQFFGPGTRLTVL.

This rearrangement joins TRBV5-4 to TRBJ1-3; 8 bases are shared with TRBD1. The trim removed 4 bases at V and 0 bases at J, leaving 6 bases unmatched. The CDR3 sequence is 16 residues long. The germline V gene encodes CDR1 SGHNT and CDR2 YYREEE (reference sequence). The CDR3 nucleotides read TGTGCCAGCAGCCGACAGGGGACCACCTCTGGAAACACCATATATTTT. It is translated as CASSRQGTTSGNTIYF.

This sequence joins TRBV7-2 and TRBJ2-7; 7 bases are shared with TRBD1. V dropped 5 bases and J dropped 9; count of bases not matched to a gene: 16. Per germline, CDR1 SGHTA and CDR2 FQGNSA. The CDR3 length is 15 residues. CDR3 coding DNA: TGTGCCAGCAGCGCGTCCGGACAGGTTGCCTCGAGGCAGTACTTC. Translating it yields CASSASGQVASRQYF.

The chain couples TRBV5-4 to TRBJ1-3; no clear D. V gave up 4 bases and J gave up 2 bases, with 13 bases separating them. Germline V gene data show CDR1 as SGHNT and CDR2 as YYREEE (reference sequence). The CDR3 is made up of 15 amino acids. DNA of the CDR3: TGTGCCAGCAGCACAGCCCCGGCCCCTGGAAACACCATATATTTT. Residues: CASSTAPAPGNTIYF.

This chain joins TRBV28 and TRBJ1-2; 8 bases are shared with TRBD1. J gave up 1 base and V 9 bases, and 7 bases lay outside the gene matches. This CDR3 is built from 14 residues. The germline V gene has CDR1 MDHEN and CDR2 SYDVKM. The CDR3: CASAQGDRNYGYTF. CDR3 DNA sequence: TGTGCCAGTGCACAGGGGGACCGTAACTATGGCTACACCTTC.

This clone was counted only a few times. The CDR3 region is CSVHPGTDTEAFF. DNA of the CDR3: TGCAGCGTTCACCCTGGGACAGACACTGAAGCTTTCTTT. V is TRBV29-1 and J is TRBJ1-1, with 7 bases aligning to TRBD1. V trimming: 5 bases; J trimming: 3 bases; junction bases outside the gene matches: 6. CDR3 length equals 13 residues. CDR1 and CDR2 from the germline V gene are SQVTM and ANQGSEA.

This chain joins TRBV4-2 and TRBJ2-1; 10 bases are a match to TRBD1. With V trimmed by 4 bases and J by 8 bases, 14 bases remained unmatched. The germline gives CDR1 LGHNA, CDR2 YNFKEQ. This CDR3 is 17 amino acids long. The CDR3 coding sequence is TGTGCCAGCAGCCCCAGCCCGGACAGGGGGTTATCGGATGAGCAGTTCTTC. The encoded protein is CASSPSPDRGLSDEQFF.

V usage is TRBV18 and J usage is TRBJ2-1; D is uncertain. V was clipped by 4 bases and J by 1 base, with 5 bases between them. The CDR3 is made up of 13 amino acids. Germline V lookup: CDR1 KGHSH, CDR2 LQKENI. CDR3 sequence reads: CASSLVSYNEQFF. CDR3 bases: TGTGCCAGCTCACTCGTATCCTACAATGAGCAGTTCTTC. Drawing the rest from reference TRBV18 and TRBJ2-1, the complete variable domain is NAGVMQNPRHLVRRRGQEARLRCSPMKGHSHVYWYRQLPEEGLKFMVYLQKENIIDESGMPKERFSAEFPKEGPSILRIQQVVRGDSAAYFCASSLVSYNEQFFGPGTRLTVL.

V usage is TRBV7-2 and J usage is TRBJ2-2; D perhaps matches TRBD1 (6 bases). Germline V gene sequence: CDR1 SGHTA, CDR2 FQGNSA. The CDR3 runs 16 residues. V lost 4 bases and J lost 2, with 14 bases in between. The CDR3 bases are TGTGCCAGCAGCTCGCGGCAGGGGATAAACACCGGGGAGCTGTTTTTT. It codes for CASSSRQGINTGELFF.

The chain has TRBV19 and TRBJ1-1, with 7 nucleotides matching TRBD1. The J segment lost 11 bases and the V segment lost 7 bases, leaving 16 bases of the junction unmatched. Germline CDR1 LNHDA, CDR2 SQIVND (reference sequence). This CDR3 is built from 14 residues. CDR3 protein: CASTRTGVGRGAFF. Here the CDR3 DNA reads TGTGCCAGTACCCGAACAGGGGTCGGCAGAGGTGCTTTCTTT.

This clone was seen just once. The rearrangement joins TRBV9 to TRBJ2-5, with 9 bases matching TRBD2. The length of the CDR3 is 14 residues. The V segment lost 4 bases and the J segment 5 bases; nucleotides outside the gene matches: 6. In germline, CDR1 is SGDLS, CDR2 YYNGEE. The CDR3 bases are TGTGCCAGCAGCTCAGACAGCGGGGGGGAGACCCAGTACTTC. The encoded protein is CASSSDSGGETQYF.

This chain links TRBV11-3 with TRBJ2-2, with a weak D call TRBD2 (6 bases). CDR3 length: 15 amino acids. Per germline, CDR1 SGHNT and CDR2 YENEEA. The V and J ends lost 1 base and 7 bases respectively, with 13 bases between them. The CDR3 spells CASSLGGTRGGELFF. CDR3 in DNA: TGTGCCAGCAGCTTAGGCGGGACCCGAGGCGGGGAGCTGTTTTTT.

The V and J genes are TRBV6-5 and TRBJ2-7, with no clear D. Trimming took off 8 bases at V and 0 bases at J, with 14 bases between the two ends. The length of the CDR3 is 14 residues. CDR1 is MNHEY, CDR2 SVGAGI, per germline. This chain's CDR3 is CASAQQISSYEQYF. CDR3 nucleotides: TGTGCCAGCGCACAACAGATTTCCTCCTACGAGCAGTACTTC.

The chain employs TRBV28 and TRBJ1-1; maybe TRBD1 (5 bases). CDR3 length equals 15 residues. V gave up 8 bases and J gave up 3 bases, with 19 bases separating them. The germline gives CDR1 MDHEN, CDR2 SYDVKM. The CDR3, as DNA: TGTGCCAGCTACGCCCCGACCCTAGGGGACACTGAAGCTTTCTTT. It is translated as CASYAPTLGDTEAFF. Complete variable domain (other parts from reference TRBV28 and TRBJ1-1): DVKVTQSSRYLVKRTGEKVFLECVQDMDHENMFWYRQDPGLGLRLIYFSYDVKMKEKGDIPEGYSVSREKKERFSLILESASTNQTSMYLCASYAPTLGDTEAFFGQGTRLTVV.

The genes are TRBV2 and TRBJ2-7, with 7 bases aligning to TRBD1. Germline lookup yields CDR1 SNHLY and CDR2 FYNNEI. This CDR3 contains 16 residues. Germline trimming cut 7 bases from V and 0 bases from J; bases unmatched to any gene: 12. DNA for the CDR3: TGTGCCAGCAAAAGTAAAACAGGGGCTAGCTCCTACGAGCAGTACTTC. This sequence encodes CASKSKTGASSYEQYF.

The CDR3 DNA follows: TGCGCCAGCACGCTAGGCAACACAGATACGCAGTATTTT. Its translation is CASTLGNTDTQYF. V usage is TRBV5-1 and J usage is TRBJ2-3; D gene uncertain. Germline V gene lookup returns CDR1 SGHRS and CDR2 YFSETQ. V was cut by 6 bases and J by 2 bases, with 10 bases left in between. CDR3 length: 13 amino acids.

The rearrangement links TRBV12-3 or TRBV12-4 to TRBJ1-5; D is possibly TRBD1 (6 bases). Trimming left V 6 bases short and J 5 bases short, with 11 bases between. This CDR3 contains 13 residues. The CDR3 DNA is TGTGCCAGCAGGGACAGCTTGTATCAGCCCCAGCATTTT. It specifies CASRDSLYQPQHF.

This chain connects TRBV29-1 to TRBJ2-7; D may be TRBD1 (7 bases). The length of the CDR3 is 17 residues. Trimming left V 6 bases short and J 6 bases short, with 30 bases between. Germline V gives CDR1 SQVTM, CDR2 ANQGSEA. CDR3 region: CSVSWSGDSVFGGEQYF. The CDR3 DNA is TGCAGCGTCTCGTGGTCGGGGGACAGTGTATTTGGGGGCGAGCAGTACTTC.

J is TRBJ1-4 and V is TRBV4-3, with D perhaps matching TRBD1 (6 bases). This CDR3 is 15 amino acids long. CDR1 is LGHNA and CDR2 is YSLEER in the germline V gene. The germline V and J ends were trimmed by 0 bases and 11 bases, with 16 bases remaining between them. CDR3 DNA sequence: TGCGCCAGCAGCCAAGACTCCAAGGGGGGGCTGAAACTGTTTTTT. Its protein product is CASSQDSKGGLKLFF.

The chain uses TRBV28 and TRBJ1-5; tentatively, D is TRBD1 (5 bases). V was pared by 5 bases and J by 1 base, with 21 bases between. CDR1 MDHEN and CDR2 SYDVKM come from the germline V gene. The CDR3 is 18 residues long. The CDR3 is CASSPSPQGKMSNQPQHF. The CDR3 bases are TGTGCCAGCAGTCCCTCTCCCCAGGGTAAGATGAGCAATCAGCCCCAGCATTTT.